Below, 21 T cell receptor beta chains from the same sample are listed, as sequenced in a study of cytomegalovirus exposure and HLA in healthy donors. 60 Vbeta and 13 Jbeta primers were used in PCR. Clones were read by immunoSEQ multiplex PCR, and TCRdb kept only the in-frame ones, dropping some. The data hold 130,000 to 150,000 clones, with roughly 85% observed a single time. The sample taken for sequencing was PBMCs. The receptors derive from a male donor in good health and CMV-seronegative.

This chain links TRBV5-1 with TRBJ2-2; TRBD2 agrees at 9 bases. This CDR3 is built from 16 residues. Trimming took 4 bases from V and 4 from J; bases not matched to a gene: 8. Germline V gene sequence: CDR1 SGHRS, CDR2 YFSETQ. This CDR3 reads CASSPIAGEATGELFF. The CDR3 DNA follows: TGCGCCAGCAGCCCGATAGCGGGGGAGGCCACCGGGGAGCTGTTTTTT.

This clone was seen a single time. The chain combines TRBV2 with TRBJ2-1; 10 bases map to TRBD1. Germline loops: CDR1 SNHLY, CDR2 FYNNEI. This CDR3 has 15 residues. V shed 7 bases, J shed 9 bases, and the junction held 12 bases outside the gene matches. The CDR3 DNA follows: TGTGCCAGCATCACCCCGGGACAGGGGTTTGGTGAGCAGTTCTTC. This sequence encodes CASITPGQGFGEQFF.

This clone is labeled as medium-sized. This chain uses TRBV10-3 with TRBJ2-6, with D tentatively TRBD2 (6 bases). The germline V gene has CDR1 ENHRY and CDR2 SYGVKD. The CDR3 extends over 17 amino acids. V lost 0 bases, J lost 4 bases, and 13 bases lay in between. The CDR3 sequence: CAISESGGGTGANVLTF. The CDR3 region has the DNA TGTGCCATCAGTGAGTCCGGTGGGGGGACGGGGGCCAACGTCCTGACTTTC.

The CDR3 is CASSLAQGSEQYF. The CDR3 nucleotides are TGTGCCAGCAGCTTAGCCCAGGGCAGCGAGCAGTACTTC. V is TRBV7-3 and J is TRBJ2-7, with a tentative D call TRBD1 (5 bases). The length of the CDR3 is 13 residues. V was pared by 2 bases and J by 6 bases, with 11 bases between. Germline V gene data show CDR1 as SGHTA and CDR2 as FQGTGA.

This chain uses TRBV13 with TRBJ2-7; 8 nucleotides agree with TRBD2. CDR3 length: 15 amino acids. Losses at the gene ends were 5 bases for V and 4 bases for J; bases not matched to a gene: 10. Germline CDR1 reads PRHDT; CDR2 reads FYEKMQ (reference sequence). The CDR3 spells CASSPRLAGLYEQYF. The CDR3 DNA sequence: TGTGCCAGCAGCCCTCGATTAGCGGGGTTGTACGAGCAGTACTTC.

This chain joins TRBV6-5 and TRBJ2-7; TRBD1 matches at 8 bases. This CDR3 region has 15 residues. The V gene's germline CDR1 is MNHEY and CDR2 SVGAGI. J lost 3 bases, V lost 0 bases, and 4 bases had no gene match. For the CDR3, the DNA is TGTGCCAGCAGTTACTCCAGGGGGCCTTTCTACGAGCAGTACTTC. Translation: CASSYSRGPFYEQYF.

The CDR3 sequence: CASSSMGLRDYEQYF. The CDR3 DNA is TGTGCCAGCAGCTCAATGGGCCTCCGGGACTACGAGCAGTACTTC. J is TRBJ2-7 and V is TRBV5-6; weak D call: TRBD2 (5 bases). Trimming left V 3 bases short and J 3 bases short, with 16 bases between. CDR3 length: 15 residues. Looked up from germline, CDR1 is SGHDT and CDR2 is YYEEEE.

The chain recombines TRBV5-4 with TRBJ2-5; D may be TRBD2 (6 bases). This CDR3 contains 14 residues. Trimming shortened V by 2 bases and J by 0 bases, and 8 bases separated the two germline ends. Per germline, CDR1 SGHNT and CDR2 YYREEE (reference sequence). The CDR3 spells CASSFGGNQETQYF. CDR3 DNA: TGTGCCAGCAGCTTTGGGGGGAACCAAGAGACCCAGTACTTC.

The chain carries TRBV5-4 and TRBJ2-1, with TRBD1 identical over 7 bases. CDR1 SGHNT and CDR2 YYREEE come from the germline V gene (reference sequence). The CDR3 sequence is 15 residues long. V gave up 2 bases and J gave up 5 bases; unmatched junction bases: 7. CDR3 DNA sequence: TGTGCCAGCAGCTTCGACAGGGCGGTCAACAATGAGCAGTTCTTC. Translating gives CASSFDRAVNNEQFF. The full variable domain, in which reference TRBV5-4 and TRBJ2-1 provide the parts outside the CDR3, is ETGVTQSPTHLIKTRGQQVTLRCSSQSGHNTVSWYQQALGQGPQFIFQYYREEENGRGNFPPRFSGLQFPNYSSELNVNALELDDSALYLCASSFDRAVNNEQFFGPGTRLTVL.

The rearrangement links TRBV15 to TRBJ1-4; TRBD1 matches 10 bases. The CDR3 runs to 14 residues. V lost 7 bases and J lost 6; bases outside the gene matches: 5. In germline, CDR1 is LNHNV, CDR2 YYDKDF (reference sequence). The CDR3 loop reads CATTTDRGDEKLFF. The CDR3 DNA reads TGTGCCACCACTACGGACAGGGGGGATGAAAAACTGTTTTTT.

The CDR3 region is CASSPKGTSGLQETQYF. The CDR3, as DNA: TGTGCCAGCAGCCCTAAAGGGACTAGCGGGTTGCAAGAGACCCAGTACTTC. The rearrangement links TRBV7-3 to TRBJ2-5; TRBD2 aligns across 12 bases. Germline CDR1 reads SGHTA; CDR2 reads FQGTGA. V lost 5 bases to trimming and J lost 2 bases; unmatched junction nucleotides: 9. This CDR3 region has 17 residues.

This clone was counted between two and nine times. The rearrangement uses TRBV7-2 and TRBJ1-5; D may be TRBD1 (6 bases). Trimming took 8 bases from V and 2 from J, leaving 16 bases between them. The germline CDR1 and CDR2 sequences are SGHTA and FQGNSA. The CDR3 totals 15 residues. The CDR3 spells CASASQGSGNQPQHF. The CDR3 coding sequence is TGTGCCAGCGCCAGTCAGGGGTCGGGCAATCAGCCCCAGCATTTT.

J is TRBJ2-1 and V is TRBV5-4, with 11 bases that match TRBD2. The CDR3 has 16 amino acids. Germline V CDR1 and CDR2: SGHNT, YYREEE (reference sequence). V was clipped by 5 bases and J by 2 bases; unmatched bases: 6. CDR3: CASSLGLAGTYNEQFF. As DNA, the CDR3 is TGTGCCAGCAGTCTTGGACTAGCGGGCACCTACAATGAGCAGTTCTTC.

The chain combines TRBV27 with TRBJ2-7; 9 nucleotides match TRBD2. The germline gives CDR1 MNHEY, CDR2 SMNVEV (reference sequence). V dropped 6 bases and J dropped 0; count of bases not matched to a gene: 12. The CDR3 runs 17 residues. CDR3 amino acids: CASSLKGNSGSSYEQYF. The CDR3 coding sequence is TGTGCCAGCAGCTTAAAGGGCAATAGCGGGAGCTCCTACGAGCAGTACTTC.

A few counts support this clone. The rearrangement uses TRBV7-8 and TRBJ2-7, with 8 nucleotides matching TRBD1. CDR3 size: 15 residues. Germline CDR1 reads SGHVS; CDR2 reads FQNEAQ. V lost 5 bases to trimming and J lost 2 bases; unmatched junction nucleotides: 8. This CDR3 reads CASSPRDRPTYEQYF. The DNA of the CDR3 is TGTGCCAGCAGCCCCCGGGACAGGCCAACCTACGAGCAGTACTTC.

The chain has TRBV6-6 and TRBJ1-1, with D possibly being TRBD1 (6 bases). Germline CDR1 MNHNY, CDR2 SVGAGI (reference sequence). Trimming removed 1 base at V and 4 bases at J, with 7 bases between. The CDR3 sequence is 13 residues long. This CDR3 reads CASSYLTGTEAFF. In DNA form, the CDR3 reads TGTGCCAGCAGTTACTTGACAGGCACTGAAGCTTTCTTT.

The rearrangement uses TRBV4-2 and TRBJ1-3; D is unclear. CDR3 length equals 16 residues. Trimming stripped 0 bases from V and 4 bases from J, with 13 bases between. Germline V gene sequence: CDR1 LGHNA, CDR2 YNFKEQ. CDR3 in amino acids: CASSQDGARRGNTIYF. For the CDR3, the DNA is TGTGCCAGCAGCCAAGATGGAGCCCGGAGAGGAAACACCATATATTTT.

The chain joins TRBV9 to TRBJ1-1, with 9 bases that match TRBD1. CDR3 length equals 15 residues. The junction had 7 bases not matched to a gene; V was cut back by 0 bases and J by 7 bases. Germline V CDR1 and CDR2: SGDLS, YYNGEE. The CDR3 protein is CASSVEDRGGFEAFF. DNA of the CDR3: TGTGCCAGCAGCGTAGAGGACAGGGGTGGGTTTGAAGCTTTCTTT.

This sequence joins TRBV4-3 and TRBJ2-1; the D gene is possibly TRBD2 (6 bases). The CDR3 totals 13 residues. Trimming took off 4 bases at V and 8 bases at J, with 12 bases between the two ends. Germline assignment: CDR1 LGHNA and CDR2 YSLEER. The CDR3 region has the DNA TGCGCCAGCAGCCCTAGCGTTACCCATGAGCAGTTCTTC. This codes for CASSPSVTHEQFF.

This chain links TRBV5-6 with TRBJ1-2; tentatively, D is TRBD1 (6 bases). Germline CDR1 SGHDT, CDR2 YYEEEE. The germline V and J ends were trimmed by 1 base and 7 bases, with 8 bases remaining between them. The CDR3 is made up of 12 amino acids. CDR3 loop: CASSLSQGGYTF. In DNA form, the CDR3 reads TGTGCCAGCAGCTTGTCACAGGGTGGCTACACCTTC.

The rearrangement uses TRBV5-1 and TRBJ2-5; possible D gene TRBD2, 6 bases. With the DNA end fitting TRBJ2-7 better, the J assignment may be wrong. CDR3 size: 18 residues. From germline, CDR1 is SGHRS and CDR2 YFSETQ. Written as DNA, the CDR3 is TGCGCCAGCAGCTCCCGTGGGGCTAGCGCGACATACTCCTACGAGCAGTACTTC. This translates into CASSSRGASATYSYEQYF.